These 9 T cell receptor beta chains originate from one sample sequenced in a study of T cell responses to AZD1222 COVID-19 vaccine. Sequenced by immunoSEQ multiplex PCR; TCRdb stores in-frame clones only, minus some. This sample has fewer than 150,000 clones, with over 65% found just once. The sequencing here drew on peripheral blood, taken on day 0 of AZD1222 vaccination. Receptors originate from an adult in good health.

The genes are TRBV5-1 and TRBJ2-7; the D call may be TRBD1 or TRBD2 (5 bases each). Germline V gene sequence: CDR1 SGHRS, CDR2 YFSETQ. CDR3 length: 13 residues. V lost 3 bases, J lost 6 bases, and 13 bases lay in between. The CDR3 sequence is CASSSGTVPEQYF. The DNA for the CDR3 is TGCGCCAGCAGCTCCGGGACGGTACCCGAGCAGTACTTC.

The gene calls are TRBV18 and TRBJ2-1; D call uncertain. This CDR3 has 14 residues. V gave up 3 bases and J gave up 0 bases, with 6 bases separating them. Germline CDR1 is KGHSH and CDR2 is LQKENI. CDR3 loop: CASSPYNSYNEQFF. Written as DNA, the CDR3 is TGTGCCAGCTCACCTTATAACTCCTACAATGAGCAGTTCTTC.

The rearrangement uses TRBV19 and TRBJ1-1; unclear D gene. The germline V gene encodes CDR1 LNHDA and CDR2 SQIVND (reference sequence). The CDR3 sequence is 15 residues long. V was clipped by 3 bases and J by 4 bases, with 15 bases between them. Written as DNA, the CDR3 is TGTGCCAGTAGTATCAGTCTGACCTGGGGCACTGAAGCTTTCTTT. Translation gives CASSISLTWGTEAFF. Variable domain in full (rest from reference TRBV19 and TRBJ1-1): DGGITQSPKYLFRKEGQNVTLSCEQNLNHDAMYWYRQDPGQGLRLIYYSQIVNDFQKGDIAEGYSVSREKKESFPLTVTSAQKNPTAFYLCASSISLTWGTEAFFGQGTRLTVV.

DNA for the CDR3: TGTGCCACCAGCTTATTACGGGGAATTAGCTATGGCTACACCTTC. Its translation: CATSLLRGISYGYTF. J is TRBJ1-2 and V is TRBV15; D is ambiguous. The CDR3 length is 15 residues. V lost 5 bases and J 4 bases, leaving 17 bases between the germline ends. Germline CDR1 reads LNHNV; CDR2 reads YYDKDF (reference sequence). The variable domain in full, completed from reference TRBV15 and TRBJ1-2, reads DAMVIQNPRYQVTQFGKPVTLSCSQTLNHNVMYWYQQKSSQAPKLLFHYYDKDFNNEADTPDNFQSRRPNTSFCFLDIRSPGLGDTAMYLCATSLLRGISYGYTFGSGTRLTVV.

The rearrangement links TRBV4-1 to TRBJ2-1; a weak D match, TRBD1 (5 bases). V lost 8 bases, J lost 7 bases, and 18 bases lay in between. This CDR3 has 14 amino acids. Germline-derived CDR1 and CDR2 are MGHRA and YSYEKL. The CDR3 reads CASGSPTVSNEQFF. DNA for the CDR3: TGCGCCAGCGGATCCCCGACAGTTTCTAATGAGCAGTTCTTC.

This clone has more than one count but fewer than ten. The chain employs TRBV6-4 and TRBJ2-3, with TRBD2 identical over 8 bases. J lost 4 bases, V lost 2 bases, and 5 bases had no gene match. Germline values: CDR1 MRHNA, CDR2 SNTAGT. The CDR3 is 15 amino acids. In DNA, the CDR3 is TGTGCCAGCAGTGACGGGACTAGTGTGGCAGATACGCAGTATTTT. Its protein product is CASSDGTSVADTQYF.

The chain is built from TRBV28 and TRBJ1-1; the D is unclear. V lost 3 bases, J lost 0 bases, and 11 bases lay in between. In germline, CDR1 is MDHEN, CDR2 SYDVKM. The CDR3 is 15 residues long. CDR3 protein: CASSFHGSMNTEAFF. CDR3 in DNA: TGTGCCAGCAGTTTTCATGGGTCCATGAACACTGAAGCTTTCTTT.

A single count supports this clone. CDR3 amino acids: CASSPQQGRAYEQYF. The CDR3 region has the DNA TGTGCCAGCAGCCCCCAACAGGGAAGGGCCTACGAGCAGTACTTC. This chain uses TRBV7-2 with TRBJ2-7; possible D gene TRBD1, 6 bases. V was trimmed by 5 bases and J by 2 bases, leaving 16 bases between them. Germline assignment: CDR1 SGHTA and CDR2 FQGNSA. The CDR3 sequence is 15 residues long.

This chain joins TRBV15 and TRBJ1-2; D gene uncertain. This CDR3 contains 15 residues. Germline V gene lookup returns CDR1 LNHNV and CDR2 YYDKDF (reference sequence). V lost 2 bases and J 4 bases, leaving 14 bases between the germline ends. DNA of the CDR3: TGTGCCACCAGCAGAACCCGACGGGGAGGCTATGGCTACACCTTC. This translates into CATSRTRRGGYGYTF.